These T cell receptor beta chains were read from a single sample in a study of T cells after yellow fever vaccination. Each CDR3 protein is one row after TCRdb ran MiXCR on the 5' RACE reads. The profile shows around 310,000 distinct CDR3 sequences, roughly 8.7% of them singletons. Sequenced material: PBMCs, taken on the day of the first yellow fever vaccination. Receptor source: a man between 18 and 35 years old who received the YFV17D yellow fever vaccine. Each CDR3 is given with its conserved first and last residue. The D gene is left open where the match is weak.

D gene: TRBD1; V gene: TRBV6-2/TRBV6-3; J gene: TRBJ1-6; CDR3 protein: CASSPDRDSGSPLHF
D gene: TRBD2; V gene: TRBV11-2; J gene: TRBJ2-1; CDR3 protein: CATRGGFEQFF
D gene: TRBD2; V gene: TRBV5-1; J gene: TRBJ2-7; CDR3 protein: CASSSGPRSGGSEQYF
D gene: TRBD2; V gene: TRBV6-2/TRBV6-3; J gene: TRBJ2-1; CDR3 protein: CASSSEGLAGVNEQFF
D gene: TRBD2; V gene: TRBV7-2; J gene: TRBJ2-6; CDR3 protein: CASSLGGSSGANVLTF
D gene: -; V gene: TRBV4-1; J gene: TRBJ1-2; CDR3 protein: CASSQIRVSYGCTF
D gene: -; V gene: TRBV19; J gene: TRBJ2-3; CDR3 protein: CASSIDPPGRRGGHWTDTQYF
D gene: TRBD1; V gene: TRBV2; J gene: TRBJ2-1; CDR3 protein: CASTPQGAGEQFF
D gene: -; V gene: TRBV5-1; J gene: TRBJ2-2; CDR3 protein: CASSPEGQNTGELFF
D gene: TRBD2; V gene: TRBV29-1; J gene: TRBJ2-5; CDR3 protein: CSVAGLAGTQETQYF
D gene: TRBD1; V gene: TRBV6-6; J gene: TRBJ2-7; CDR3 protein: CASGGQATYEQYF
D gene: TRBD1; V gene: TRBV6-2/TRBV6-3; J gene: TRBJ2-5; CDR3 protein: CASSYAAGTGKETQYF
D gene: TRBD2; V gene: TRBV12-3/TRBV12-4; J gene: TRBJ2-2; CDR3 protein: CASSRQTSGDTGELFF
D gene: -; V gene: TRBV7-2; J gene: TRBJ1-1; CDR3 protein: CASSFISHTEAFF
D gene: -; V gene: TRBV20-1; J gene: TRBJ2-1; CDR3 protein: CSGKRLAFDNEQFF
D gene: -; V gene: TRBV7-9; J gene: TRBJ1-3; CDR3 protein: CASTISSSGNTIYF
D gene: TRBD1; V gene: TRBV19; J gene: TRBJ1-5; CDR3 protein: CATRRGNQPQHF
D gene: -; V gene: TRBV4-1; J gene: TRBJ1-1; CDR3 protein: CASSPTGGGTEAFF
D gene: TRBD1; V gene: TRBV5-1; J gene: TRBJ2-2; CDR3 protein: CASSAPGQSTGELFF
D gene: -; V gene: TRBV5-1; J gene: TRBJ2-3; CDR3 protein: CASSLVQLGTDTQYF
D gene: -; V gene: TRBV2; J gene: TRBJ1-6; CDR3 protein: CASSAGMGVSPLHF
D gene: -; V gene: TRBV2; J gene: TRBJ2-4; CDR3 protein: CASSFLLRGVQYF
D gene: -; V gene: TRBV20-1; J gene: TRBJ2-5; CDR3 protein: CSVRAMYQETQYF